This is a list of T cell receptor beta chains from one sample in a study of Graves' ophthalmopathy and Graves' hyperthyroidism. TCRdb recomputed calls from the multiplex PCR reads with MiXCR, one row per CDR3 protein. This table has about 620,000 distinct CDR3 sequences, approximately 22% appearing once. The sequencing input was peripheral blood. Every receptor here comes from a woman aged 18-35 years with stable Graves' hyperthyroidism. Some clones in this sample may be carry-over from other donors' samples. Both conserved end residues are part of each CDR3. Fields, in order: D gene, J gene, V gene, clone size, CDR3 DNA, CDR3 protein. The D gene is left open where the match is weak. Only some rows state a clone size, as once, few, many or a class for expanded clones.

d_gene: TRBD1; j_gene: TRBJ1-3; v_gene: TRBV28; abundance: -; CDR3nt: TGTGCCAGCAGTCCCGGACAGGGGGGATTAAACACCATATATTTT; CDR3aa: CASSPGQGGLNTIYF
d_gene: -; j_gene: TRBJ1-5; v_gene: TRBV30; abundance: many; CDR3nt: TGTGCCTGGAGTGTAAGGGACAATCAGCCCCAGCATTTT; CDR3aa: CAWSVRDNQPQHF
d_gene: TRBD1; j_gene: TRBJ2-7; v_gene: TRBV6-4; abundance: -; CDR3nt: TGTGCCAGCGGGACAGGGGGCTGGGAGCAGTACTTC; CDR3aa: CASGTGGWEQYF
d_gene: -; j_gene: TRBJ1-2; v_gene: TRBV20-1; abundance: -; CDR3nt: TGCAGTGCTACGACGGCGGCTAACTATGGCTACACCTTC; CDR3aa: CSATTAANYGYTF
d_gene: -; j_gene: TRBJ2-5; v_gene: TRBV24-1; abundance: many; CDR3nt: TGTGCCACCAGTGATTTTGGACAGCAAGAGACCCAGTACTTC; CDR3aa: CATSDFGQQETQYF
d_gene: -; j_gene: TRBJ2-2; v_gene: TRBV12-3/TRBV12-4; abundance: -; CDR3nt: TGTGCCAGCAGCTTAAGAAGGCAGCATAACACCGGGGAGCTGTTTTTT; CDR3aa: CASSLRRQHNTGELFF
d_gene: TRBD1; j_gene: TRBJ1-2; v_gene: TRBV11-2; abundance: many; CDR3nt: TGTGCCAGCAGCCTTCCCGACCAGGGGGCGTGGGGCTACACCTTC; CDR3aa: CASSLPDQGAWGYTF
d_gene: -; j_gene: TRBJ1-6; v_gene: TRBV5-1; abundance: many; CDR3nt: TGCGCCAGCAGCCCCGAGGGGGGGAGGAATTCACCCCTCCACTTT; CDR3aa: CASSPEGGRNSPLHF
d_gene: -; j_gene: TRBJ2-4; v_gene: TRBV3-1; abundance: -; CDR3nt: TGTGCCAGCAGCCAAGGAGGGGTAAAGGGAAACATTCAGTACTTC; CDR3aa: CASSQGGVKGNIQYF
d_gene: -; j_gene: TRBJ1-2; v_gene: TRBV2; abundance: -; CDR3nt: TGTGCCAGCAGTGTCAGACAGGCCCGCTATGGCTACACCTTC; CDR3aa: CASSVRQARYGYTF
d_gene: -; j_gene: TRBJ1-2; v_gene: TRBV20-1; abundance: many; CDR3nt: TGCAGTGCTGGTCGACAGATTAAGAACTATGGCTACACCTTC; CDR3aa: CSAGRQIKNYGYTF
d_gene: TRBD1; j_gene: TRBJ1-1; v_gene: TRBV20-1; abundance: -; CDR3nt: TGCAGTGCCCAGGGGGCCACTGAAGCTTTCTTT; CDR3aa: CSAQGATEAFF
d_gene: TRBD2; j_gene: TRBJ2-2; v_gene: TRBV5-1; abundance: few; CDR3nt: TGCGCCAGCAGCTGGGGGACTAGCGGTACCGGGGAGCTGTTTTTT; CDR3aa: CASSWGTSGTGELFF
d_gene: TRBD1; j_gene: TRBJ2-5; v_gene: TRBV20-1; abundance: many; CDR3nt: TGCAGTGCTAGACAGGGGGTGATGGAGACCCAGTACTTC; CDR3aa: CSARQGVMETQYF
d_gene: -; j_gene: TRBJ1-1; v_gene: TRBV7-9; abundance: -; CDR3nt: TGTGCCAGCAGCTTAGATCAAATAGCTGAAGCTTTCTTT; CDR3aa: CASSLDQIAEAFF
d_gene: -; j_gene: TRBJ2-7; v_gene: TRBV25-1; abundance: few; CDR3nt: TGTGCCAGCAGTGAATTCGGACAGTACGAGCAGTACTTC; CDR3aa: CASSEFGQYEQYF
d_gene: TRBD1; j_gene: TRBJ1-1; v_gene: TRBV14; abundance: many; CDR3nt: TGTGCCAGCAGCCAAGTGCGACAGGGCTCGACTGAAGCTTTCTTT; CDR3aa: CASSQVRQGSTEAFF
d_gene: TRBD1; j_gene: TRBJ2-7; v_gene: TRBV7-2; abundance: many; CDR3nt: TGTGCCAGCAGCCCCCGACAGGGCCCCGAGCAGTACTTC; CDR3aa: CASSPRQGPEQYF
d_gene: -; j_gene: TRBJ2-7; v_gene: TRBV2; abundance: many; CDR3nt: TGTGCCAGCAGGGCCGCCTTGCGGGAGCAGTACTTC; CDR3aa: CASRAALREQYF
d_gene: -; j_gene: TRBJ1-5; v_gene: TRBV30; abundance: -; CDR3nt: TGTGCCTGGGGGGAGGAGGGGTATCAGCCCCAGCATTTT; CDR3aa: CAWGEEGYQPQHF
d_gene: -; j_gene: TRBJ2-5; v_gene: TRBV6-2/TRBV6-3; abundance: many; CDR3nt: TGTGCCAGCAGTTACCGCCAGCAGGGAGAGACCCAGTACTTC; CDR3aa: CASSYRQQGETQYF
d_gene: -; j_gene: TRBJ2-2; v_gene: TRBV27; abundance: many; CDR3nt: TGTGCCAGCAGTTCACCGGGCACCGCGGCCGGGGAGCTGTTTTTT; CDR3aa: CASSSPGTAAGELFF
d_gene: TRBD1; j_gene: TRBJ1-2; v_gene: TRBV27; abundance: few; CDR3nt: TGTGCCAGCAGTTTCACAGGGGTCGGCTACACCTTC; CDR3aa: CASSFTGVGYTF
d_gene: -; j_gene: TRBJ2-2; v_gene: TRBV7-8; abundance: -; CDR3nt: TGTGCCAGCAGCCCCCGTGGATTGGGGACGCCGAACACCGGGGAGCTGTTTTTT; CDR3aa: CASSPRGLGTPNTGELFF
d_gene: -; j_gene: TRBJ1-2; v_gene: TRBV15; abundance: -; CDR3nt: TGTGCCACCAGCAGAGATCCGCATTATGGCTACACCTTC; CDR3aa: CATSRDPHYGYTF
d_gene: TRBD1; j_gene: TRBJ1-2; v_gene: TRBV5-4; abundance: many; CDR3nt: TGTGCCAGCAGATACAGGGGACAGGGGACCTATGGCTACACCTTC; CDR3aa: CASRYRGQGTYGYTF
d_gene: -; j_gene: TRBJ2-4; v_gene: TRBV12-3/TRBV12-4; abundance: few; CDR3nt: TGTGCCAGCAGTTTAGCAATGGCGAGGGTCGTTCAGTACTTC; CDR3aa: CASSLAMARVVQYF
d_gene: -; j_gene: TRBJ1-5; v_gene: TRBV6-1; abundance: many; CDR3nt: TGTGCCAGCAGTCAAGACCCGGACAGATATAGCAATCAGCCCCAGCATTTT; CDR3aa: CASSQDPDRYSNQPQHF
d_gene: -; j_gene: TRBJ1-1; v_gene: TRBV5-1; abundance: -; CDR3nt: TGCGCCAGCAGCTTCTCTACAGCCGGGCGTGGCACTGAAGCTTTCTTT; CDR3aa: CASSFSTAGRGTEAFF
d_gene: -; j_gene: TRBJ2-7; v_gene: TRBV6-4; abundance: -; CDR3nt: TGTGCCAGCATCCTCAACGAGCCGGGACATAACTACGAGCAGTACTTC; CDR3aa: CASILNEPGHNYEQYF
d_gene: -; j_gene: TRBJ1-2; v_gene: TRBV10-3; abundance: -; CDR3nt: TGTGCCATCAGCCCAGGGACATCGGAGACTAGTGGCTACACCTTC; CDR3aa: CAISPGTSETSGYTF
d_gene: TRBD1; j_gene: TRBJ1-2; v_gene: TRBV20-1; abundance: many; CDR3nt: TGCAGTGCTGCCGGGACAGGCTCTGTTGGCTACACCTTC; CDR3aa: CSAAGTGSVGYTF
d_gene: TRBD2; j_gene: TRBJ2-7; v_gene: TRBV6-1; abundance: many; CDR3nt: TGTGCCAGCAGCTCCGGCGGCGGGAGCCCCTACGAGCAGTACTTC; CDR3aa: CASSSGGGSPYEQYF
d_gene: -; j_gene: TRBJ2-5; v_gene: TRBV12-3/TRBV12-4; abundance: many; CDR3nt: TGTGCCAGCAGGTCTTCCGGGACCGGGGAGACCCAGTACTTC; CDR3aa: CASRSSGTGETQYF
d_gene: -; j_gene: TRBJ2-7; v_gene: TRBV20-1; abundance: many; CDR3nt: TGCAGTGCTCGAAATGGACCTAAACCTTACGAGCAGTACTTC; CDR3aa: CSARNGPKPYEQYF
d_gene: -; j_gene: TRBJ2-7; v_gene: TRBV24-1; abundance: -; CDR3nt: TGTGCCACCCAGGACAGCCGGCCCCCCTACGAGCAGTACTTC; CDR3aa: CATQDSRPPYEQYF
d_gene: -; j_gene: TRBJ1-6; v_gene: TRBV6-1; abundance: -; CDR3nt: TGTGCCAGCAGTACCACTCTGGGACACCGGGAGAATTCACCCCTCCACTTT; CDR3aa: CASSTTLGHRENSPLHF
d_gene: -; j_gene: TRBJ1-2; v_gene: TRBV5-6; abundance: -; CDR3nt: TGTGCCAGCAGCTTGACGGGCAGGACGATGGGCTACACCTTC; CDR3aa: CASSLTGRTMGYTF
d_gene: -; j_gene: TRBJ1-1; v_gene: TRBV7-8; abundance: many; CDR3nt: TGTGCCAGCAGCTTGAAGAACCGCAACACTGAAGCTTTCTTT; CDR3aa: CASSLKNRNTEAFF
d_gene: -; j_gene: TRBJ1-1; v_gene: TRBV27; abundance: many; CDR3nt: TGTGCCAGCAGTTTTTCTAGTCAGGGAGACACTGAAGCTTTCTTT; CDR3aa: CASSFSSQGDTEAFF
d_gene: -; j_gene: TRBJ1-1; v_gene: TRBV28; abundance: many; CDR3nt: TGTGCCAGCAACACCCGTGGTACTGAAGCTTTCTTT; CDR3aa: CASNTRGTEAFF
d_gene: -; j_gene: TRBJ1-1; v_gene: TRBV13; abundance: many; CDR3nt: TGTGCCAGCAGCTTAGTCCAGGGTGAAGCTTTCTTT; CDR3aa: CASSLVQGEAFF
d_gene: -; j_gene: TRBJ1-2; v_gene: TRBV7-2; abundance: -; CDR3nt: TGTGCCAGCAGCCTACCACGGACCCCTCGCGCGGCTAACTATGGCTACACCTTC; CDR3aa: CASSLPRTPRAANYGYTF
d_gene: -; j_gene: TRBJ2-7; v_gene: TRBV18; abundance: few; CDR3nt: TGTGCCAGCTCACCATCTACAGAGATATATTTACGGGAGCAGTACTTC; CDR3aa: CASSPSTEIYLREQYF
d_gene: -; j_gene: TRBJ2-5; v_gene: TRBV12-3/TRBV12-4; abundance: many; CDR3nt: TGTGCCAGCAGCACGTGGGGAGAGACCCAGTACTTC; CDR3aa: CASSTWGETQYF
d_gene: -; j_gene: TRBJ1-5; v_gene: TRBV15; abundance: -; CDR3nt: TGTGCCACCAGCAGAGGCAAAGGGGAGGGCAATCAGCCCCAGCATTTT; CDR3aa: CATSRGKGEGNQPQHF
d_gene: TRBD1; j_gene: TRBJ2-7; v_gene: TRBV29-1; abundance: many; CDR3nt: TGCAGCGTCCGCGGGACAGGGATCCATTACGAGCAGTACTTC; CDR3aa: CSVRGTGIHYEQYF
d_gene: -; j_gene: TRBJ2-2; v_gene: TRBV12-3/TRBV12-4; abundance: many; CDR3nt: TGTGCCAGCAGTTTACGCAGGGACGGGGAGCTGTTTTTT; CDR3aa: CASSLRRDGELFF
d_gene: -; j_gene: TRBJ2-6; v_gene: TRBV28; abundance: many; CDR3nt: TGTGCCAGCAGCCCATCGCTGTCCCCCGGGGCCAACGTCCTGACTTTC; CDR3aa: CASSPSLSPGANVLTF
d_gene: -; j_gene: TRBJ1-1; v_gene: TRBV5-1; abundance: many; CDR3nt: TGCGCCAGCGCAGGCCCGGGCCCCGGTGAAGCTTTCTTT; CDR3aa: CASAGPGPGEAFF
d_gene: -; j_gene: TRBJ1-2; v_gene: TRBV9; abundance: many; CDR3nt: TGTGCCAGCAGCGTCAACTATGGCTACACCTTC; CDR3aa: CASSVNYGYTF
d_gene: -; j_gene: TRBJ1-1; v_gene: TRBV7-8; abundance: -; CDR3nt: TGTGCCAGCAGCTTAGCGATGGCTGAAGCTTTCTTT; CDR3aa: CASSLAMAEAFF
d_gene: -; j_gene: TRBJ2-2; v_gene: TRBV11-2; abundance: -; CDR3nt: TGTGCCAGCAGCTCCTTACAACTGGAGGGAAGGGGCACCGGGGAGCTGTTTTTT; CDR3aa: CASSSLQLEGRGTGELFF
d_gene: TRBD1; j_gene: TRBJ1-5; v_gene: TRBV2; abundance: -; CDR3nt: TGTGCCAGCAGATCGACAGGGGTGAGTGGAAGCAATCAGCCCCAGCATTTT; CDR3aa: CASRSTGVSGSNQPQHF
d_gene: TRBD1; j_gene: TRBJ1-1; v_gene: TRBV6-1; abundance: -; CDR3nt: TGTGCCAGCACCCTGGGACAGGGGTTCACTGAAGCTTTCTTT; CDR3aa: CASTLGQGFTEAFF
d_gene: -; j_gene: TRBJ1-1; v_gene: TRBV30; abundance: -; CDR3nt: TGTGCCTGGAGTATACTAGGAGGGAACACTGAAGCTTTCTTT; CDR3aa: CAWSILGGNTEAFF